What follows describes a single TCR beta chain. Its cognate antigen is unknown. This record comes from a study of beta chain features in type 1 diabetes. Overall study results and limits: Reduced insertions and increased deletions marked VDJ junctions in type 1 diabetes patients.

The CDR3 consists of 14 residues. The germline V gene encodes CDR1 SGHTA and CDR2 FQGNSA. Trimming cost V 5 bases and J 7 bases; bases outside gene matches: 8. Reverse transcription of all isolated RNA meant that expressed TCRB transcripts were sequenced. TCRdb keeps only in-frame clones here, not all; method: immunoSEQ multiplex PCR. Among under 450,000 clones listed, roughly 13% were seen once. The genes are TRBV7-2 and TRBJ1-2; TRBD1 matches 9 bases. This TCR came from a man aged 25-45 years in good health. The sample taken for sequencing was naive CD4+ T cells from blood. The CDR3 sequence is CASSRKGQGSGYTF. In nucleotides, the CDR3 is TGTGCCAGCAGCCGCAAGGGACAGGGATCTGGCTACACCTTC.